This TCR beta chain originates from a study of T-cell reconstitution after alpha-beta-depleted transplantation in children. Looked up from germline, CDR1 is DFQATT and CDR2 is SNEGSKA (reference sequence). Trimming shortened V by 4 bases and J by 1 base, and 15 bases separated the two germline ends. CDR3 length equals 15 residues. The library targeted TCRbeta and was prepared with unique molecular identifiers. TCRdb re-analysed the PCR reads in MiXCR, keeping a single row per CDR3 protein. Here the sample spans some 500,000 distinct CDR3 sequences, around 16% being singletons. The chain carries TRBV20-1 and TRBJ2-3; D is uncertain. This sequence originates from a human donor who donated a stem cell graft to a child with acute lymphoblastic leukemia. The specimen was PBMCs from the stem cell graft donor, collected from the stem cell graft. In DNA form, the CDR3 reads TGCAGTGCTACCAGGCGCCGAGAAGGCACAGATACGCAGTATTTT. It is translated as CSATRRREGTDTQYF.